This entry concerns a single TCR beta chain. The unsorted libraries were generated from a total of 2 million PBMCs, which had been stored in RNAlater at -80 C. Germline assignment: CDR1 SGDLS and CDR2 YYNGEE. Losses at the gene ends were 4 bases for V and 4 bases for J; bases not matched to a gene: 5. The CDR3 is 14 residues long. These data belong to a study of neurological immune-mediated disorders. Study-wide background: The approximately 34 multiple sclerosis patients comprised approximately 30 relapsing-remitting and 3 secondary progressive cases.

cDNA synthesis was performed by 5'RACE with 10-nucleotide random UMIs. TCRdb processed the 5' RACE reads anew with MiXCR; each CDR3 protein has one entry. The table lists 20,000 to 30,000 distinct CDR3 sequences, about 2.5% of them singletons. This receptor was identified in a woman in her fifties or sixties with multiple sclerosis. Material: PBMCs. The rearrangement links TRBV9 to TRBJ2-7; 10 nucleotides line up with TRBD1. CDR3 sequence reads: CASSPGQGPYEQYF. CDR3 in DNA: TGTGCCAGCAGCCCGGGACAGGGGCCTTACGAGCAGTACTTC.